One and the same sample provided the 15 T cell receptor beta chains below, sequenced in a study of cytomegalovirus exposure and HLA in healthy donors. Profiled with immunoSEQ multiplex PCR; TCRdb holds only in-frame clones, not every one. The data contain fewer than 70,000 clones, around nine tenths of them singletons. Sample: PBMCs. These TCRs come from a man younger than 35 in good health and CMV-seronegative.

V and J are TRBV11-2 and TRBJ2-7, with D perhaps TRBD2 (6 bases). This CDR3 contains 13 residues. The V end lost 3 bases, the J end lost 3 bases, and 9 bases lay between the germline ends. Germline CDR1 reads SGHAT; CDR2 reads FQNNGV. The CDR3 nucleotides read TGTGCCAGCAGCTTCCGTAGCGGCTACGAGCAGTACTTC. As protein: CASSFRSGYEQYF. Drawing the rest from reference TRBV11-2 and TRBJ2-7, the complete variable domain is EAGVAQSPRYKIIEKRQSVAFWCNPISGHATLYWYQQILGQGPKLLIQFQNNGVVDDSQLPKDRFSAERLKGVDSTLKIQPAKLEDSAVYLCASSFRSGYEQYFGPGTRLTVT.

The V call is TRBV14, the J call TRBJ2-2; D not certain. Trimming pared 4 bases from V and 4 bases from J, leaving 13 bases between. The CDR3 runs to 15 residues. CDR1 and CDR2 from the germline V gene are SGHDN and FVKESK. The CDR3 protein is CASSPDRVATGELFF. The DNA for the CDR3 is TGTGCCAGCAGCCCCGACCGGGTTGCCACCGGGGAGCTGTTTTTT.

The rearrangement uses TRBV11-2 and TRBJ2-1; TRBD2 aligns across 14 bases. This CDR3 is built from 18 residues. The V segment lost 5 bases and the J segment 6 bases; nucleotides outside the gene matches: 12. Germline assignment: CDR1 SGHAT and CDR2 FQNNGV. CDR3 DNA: TGTGCCAGCAGCCCAGGGACTAGCGGGAGACCGGCCCGCAATGAGCAGTTCTTC. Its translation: CASSPGTSGRPARNEQFF.

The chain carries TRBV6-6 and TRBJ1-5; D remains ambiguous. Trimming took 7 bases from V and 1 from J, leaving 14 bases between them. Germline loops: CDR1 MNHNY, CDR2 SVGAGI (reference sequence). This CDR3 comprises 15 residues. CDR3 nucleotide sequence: TGTGCCAGCAATCCAATCGGTGTGAGCAATCAGCCCCAGCATTTT. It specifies CASNPIGVSNQPQHF.

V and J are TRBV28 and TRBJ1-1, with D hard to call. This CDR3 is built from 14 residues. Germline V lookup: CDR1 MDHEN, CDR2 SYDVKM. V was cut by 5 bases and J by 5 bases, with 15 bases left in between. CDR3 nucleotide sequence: TGTGCCAGCAGTCCTGCCCGGGGAGGGACTGAAGCTTTCTTT. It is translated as CASSPARGGTEAFF.

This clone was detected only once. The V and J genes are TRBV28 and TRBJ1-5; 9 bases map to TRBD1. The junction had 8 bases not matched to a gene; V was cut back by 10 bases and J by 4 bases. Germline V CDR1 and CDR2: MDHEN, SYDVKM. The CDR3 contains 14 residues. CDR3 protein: CAIPGGQGNQPQHF. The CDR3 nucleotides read TGTGCCATCCCAGGGGGACAGGGAAATCAGCCCCAGCATTTT.

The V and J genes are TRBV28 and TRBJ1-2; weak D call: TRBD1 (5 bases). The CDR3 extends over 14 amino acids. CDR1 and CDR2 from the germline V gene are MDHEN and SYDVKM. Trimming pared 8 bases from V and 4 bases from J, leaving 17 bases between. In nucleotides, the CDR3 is TGTGCCAGCGTACCGGGGGGGTCAACCTATGGCTACACCTTC. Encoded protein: CASVPGGSTYGYTF.

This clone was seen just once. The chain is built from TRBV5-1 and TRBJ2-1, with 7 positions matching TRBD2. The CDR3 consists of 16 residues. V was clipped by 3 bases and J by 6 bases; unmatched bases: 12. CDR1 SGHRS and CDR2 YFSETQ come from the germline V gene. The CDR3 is CASSSQSGTMSNEQFF. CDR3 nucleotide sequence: TGCGCCAGCAGCTCGCAATCCGGGACTATGAGCAATGAGCAGTTCTTC.

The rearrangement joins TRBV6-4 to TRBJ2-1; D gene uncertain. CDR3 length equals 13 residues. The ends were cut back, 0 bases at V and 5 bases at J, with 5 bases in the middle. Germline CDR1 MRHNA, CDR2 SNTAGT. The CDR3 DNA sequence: TGTGCCAGCAGTGACTCCACAAACAATGAGCAGTTCTTC. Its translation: CASSDSTNNEQFF.

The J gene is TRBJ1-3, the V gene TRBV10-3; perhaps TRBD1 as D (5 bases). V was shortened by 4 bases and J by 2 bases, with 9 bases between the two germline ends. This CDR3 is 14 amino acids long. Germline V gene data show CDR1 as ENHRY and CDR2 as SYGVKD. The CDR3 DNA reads TGTGCCATCAGTGGAACGACAGCTGGAAACACCATATATTTT. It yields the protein CAISGTTAGNTIYF.

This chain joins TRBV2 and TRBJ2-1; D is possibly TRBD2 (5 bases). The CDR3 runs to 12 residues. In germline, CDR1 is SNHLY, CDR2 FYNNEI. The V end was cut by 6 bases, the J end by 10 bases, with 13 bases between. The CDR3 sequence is CASRPTADEQFF. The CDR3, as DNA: TGTGCCAGCAGGCCTACAGCGGACGAGCAGTTCTTC.

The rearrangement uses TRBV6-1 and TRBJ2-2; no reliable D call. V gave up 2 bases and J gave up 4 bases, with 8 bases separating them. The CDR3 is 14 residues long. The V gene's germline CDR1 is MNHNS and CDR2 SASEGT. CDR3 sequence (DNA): TGTGCCAGCAGTGAAAGGAGAGCCACCGGGGAGCTGTTTTTT. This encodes CASSERRATGELFF.

The CDR3 sequence: CASSLRPGTATEAFF. The CDR3 bases are TGTGCCAGCAGTTTACGACCCGGGACAGCCACTGAAGCTTTCTTT. The chain employs TRBV27 and TRBJ1-1, with 7 bases aligning to TRBD1. Germline CDR1 and CDR2: MNHEY and SMNVEV (reference sequence). This CDR3 has 15 residues. V trimming: 2 bases; J trimming: 4 bases; junction bases outside the gene matches: 7.

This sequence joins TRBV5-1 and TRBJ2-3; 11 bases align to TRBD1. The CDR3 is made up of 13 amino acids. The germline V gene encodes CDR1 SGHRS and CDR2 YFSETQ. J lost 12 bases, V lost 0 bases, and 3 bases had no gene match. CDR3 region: CASSLAGQGAQYF. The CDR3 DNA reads TGCGCCAGCAGCTTGGCCGGACAGGGGGCCCAGTATTTT.

CDR3 amino acids: CASSPHRGKLFF. CDR3 DNA: TGTGCCAGCAGTCCTCATAGGGGAAAACTGTTTTTT. V is TRBV27 and J is TRBJ1-4, with a tentative D call TRBD1 (5 bases). The CDR3 has 12 residues. Trimming stripped 5 bases from V and 10 bases from J, with 11 bases between. CDR1 is MNHEY and CDR2 is SMNVEV in the germline V gene (reference sequence).